A selection of T cell receptor beta chains follows, all from one sample in a study of blood T cell repertoires in COVID-19. Sequencing used immunoSEQ multiplex PCR; TCRdb keeps in-frame clones, though not all of them. The table has under 450,000 clones, about 91% seen once; the top ten hold 10% to 15%. Sequencing was performed on peripheral blood. The receptors stem from a woman between 45 and 60 years old with COVID-19, enrolled during active disease. Both conserved end residues are part of each CDR3. Each record gives: V gene, J gene, clone size, D gene, CDR3 DNA, CDR3 protein. The D gene is left open where the match is weak. Expanded clones are given a class, and other clones once, few, many or no size at all.

TRBV30,TRBJ1-6,once,-,TGTGCCTGGAGGCGGACGGGGAATTCACCCCTCCACTTT,CAWRRTGNSPLHF
TRBV4-1,TRBJ2-3,-,TRBD2,TGCGCCAGCAGCCAAGAGGTCGCTAGCGGGGGGAGGACGCAGTATTTT,CASSQEVASGGRTQYF
TRBV7-3,TRBJ2-1,-,-,TGTGCCAGCAGCTTAACGCGGACCTGGGGGGTGAACGAGCAGTTCTTC,CASSLTRTWGVNEQFF
TRBV30,TRBJ2-3,-,-,TGTGCCTGGAGTGTACAGGGCACAGATACGCAGTATTTT,CAWSVQGTDTQYF
TRBV5-1,TRBJ2-3,-,-,TGCGCCAGCAGCTTGGCCCAGGGGAGCACAGATACGCAGTATTTT,CASSLAQGSTDTQYF
TRBV7-2,TRBJ2-7,-,TRBD2,TGTGCCAGCAGCTTAGGTTATTTAGCGGGGGGGCCCAACTACGAGCAGTACTTC,CASSLGYLAGGPNYEQYF
TRBV19,TRBJ1-2,-,TRBD1,TGTGCCAGTAGTAAGGGGGCCTCAGGGGAGAATGGCTACACCTTC,CASSKGASGENGYTF
TRBV6-5,TRBJ1-1,-,TRBD1,TGTGCCAGCAGTTACCCCGGGACAGGGACTCCTTTCTTT,CASSYPGTGTPFF
TRBV7-3,TRBJ2-2,-,TRBD1,TGTGCCAGCAGCTACACCCCGGGACAGATAAACACCGGGGAGCTGTTTTTT,CASSYTPGQINTGELFF
TRBV6-6,TRBJ1-6,once,-,TGTGCCAGCAGTCCGCGTCCAAATTCACCCCTCCACTTT,CASSPRPNSPLHF
TRBV2,TRBJ2-7,-,-,TGTGCCAGCAGTGAGGTCAGGGATAGCGAGCAGTACTTC,CASSEVRDSEQYF
TRBV10-3,TRBJ2-3,-,TRBD2,TGTGCCATCAGTTCGTCTAGCGGGGGACCAGATACGCAGTATTTT,CAISSSSGGPDTQYF
TRBV6-5,TRBJ1-5,-,TRBD1,TGTGCCAGCAGTATGGACAGGGGGCAAAGACAGCCCCAGCATTTT,CASSMDRGQRQPQHF
TRBV11-2,TRBJ2-3,-,TRBD2,TGTGCCAGCAGCTTTCTGGGTAGCGGGTGGGCAGATACGCAGTATTTT,CASSFLGSGWADTQYF
TRBV11-3,TRBJ2-1,-,TRBD2,TGTGCCAGCAGCCAAACGGGGGGTTGGGAGCAGTTCTTC,CASSQTGGWEQFF
TRBV19,TRBJ2-1,once,TRBD2,TGTGCCAGCTCCACTGGCGGGGGAGCCCCCTACAATGAGCAGTTCTTC,CASSTGGGAPYNEQFF
TRBV20-1,TRBJ1-6,-,-,TGCAGTGCTAGTGTCACAGGCTATAATTCACCCCTCCACTTT,CSASVTGYNSPLHF
TRBV29-1,TRBJ1-1,-,-,TGCAGCGCACAGGGCGGGGGGAACACTGAAGCTTTCTTT,CSAQGGGNTEAFF
TRBV7-3,TRBJ2-6,-,-,TGTGCCAGCAGCTTTAGTCAGGATCTTTACTCTGGGGCCAACGTCCTGACTTTC,CASSFSQDLYSGANVLTF
TRBV30,TRBJ2-7,few,-,TGTGCCTGGAGTTCACTTCCACGAGATGTTCTTTTTCCCTACGAGCAGTACTTC,CAWSSLPRDVLFPYEQYF
TRBV7-3,TRBJ2-2,-,TRBD1,TGTGCCAGCAGCGTAACACTCCGGGACAGGCTATCAAGTCGCACCGGGGAGCTGTTTTTT,CASSVTLRDRLSSRTGELFF
TRBV24-1,TRBJ1-5,-,-,TGTGCCACCGGGGGGGAGGAGGATCAGCCCCAGCATTTT,CATGGEEDQPQHF
TRBV5-4,TRBJ2-2,-,-,TGTGCCAGCAGCTTGGTGGGGGGCACCGGGGAGCTGTTTTTT,CASSLVGGTGELFF
TRBV2,TRBJ2-7,-,TRBD1,TGTGCCAGCAGTGGGACAGGGGGCCGCTACGAGCAGTACTTC,CASSGTGGRYEQYF
TRBV28,TRBJ1-2,once,TRBD1,TGTGCCAGCAGTTATGGACAGGCCCGAAGCGTTGGCTACACCTTC,CASSYGQARSVGYTF
TRBV29-1,TRBJ2-1,-,TRBD2,TGCAGCGTTGACACTAGCGGGGGGGGTGAGCAGTTCTTC,CSVDTSGGGEQFF
TRBV6-1,TRBJ1-3,-,-,TGTGCCAGCAGTGAAGTAGTCGAATACTCTGGAAACACCATATATTTT,CASSEVVEYSGNTIYF
TRBV6-2/TRBV6-3,TRBJ2-7,-,-,TGTGCCAGCAGTTACCCATCCTACGAGCAGTACTTC,CASSYPSYEQYF
TRBV30,TRBJ2-2,-,TRBD1,TGTGCCTGGAGTACCGGGACAGGGGCCGGGGAGCTGTTTTTT,CAWSTGTGAGELFF
TRBV11-1,TRBJ1-1,-,-,TGTGCCAGCAGCTTGCCGGGGTACGGAAACACTGAAGCTTTCTTT,CASSLPGYGNTEAFF
TRBV3-1/TRBV3-2,TRBJ1-2,once,TRBD1,TGTGCCAGCAGCCCCCAGAGTTGGGGGACAGGGAGAGATGGCTACACCTTC,CASSPQSWGTGRDGYTF
TRBV19,TRBJ1-2,-,TRBD1,TGTGCCAGTAGTATAGGCGCAGGGGGGAACTATGGCTACACCTTC,CASSIGAGGNYGYTF
TRBV30,TRBJ1-6,-,TRBD1,TGTGCCTGGAGGGACCGGGACAGACCTAATTCACCCCTCCACTTT,CAWRDRDRPNSPLHF
TRBV7-9,TRBJ2-1,-,TRBD2,TGTGCCAGCAGCGCCGGACTAGCCGGGAATGAGCAGTTCTTC,CASSAGLAGNEQFF
TRBV7-9,TRBJ2-3,once,-,TGTGCCAGCAGCTTAGCGCTGGAGGATACGCAGTATTTT,CASSLALEDTQYF
TRBV6-5,TRBJ2-1,-,TRBD2,TGTGCCAGCAGTTACGGGGGGGGGAGTACTGATGAGCAGTTCTTC,CASSYGGGSTDEQFF
TRBV19,TRBJ2-1,once,TRBD2,TGTGCCAGCGCCTTGGGACTAGCGGGGGGTTTGGATGAGCAGTTCTTC,CASALGLAGGLDEQFF
TRBV30,TRBJ2-2,-,-,TGTGCCTGGAGTCGGGGAGGGGGAACCGGGGAGCTGTTTTTT,CAWSRGGGTGELFF
TRBV3-1/TRBV3-2,TRBJ1-5,few,TRBD1,TGTGCCAGCAGCCAAGATTACCCAGGGGGGCTGAATCAGCCCCAGCATTTT,CASSQDYPGGLNQPQHF
TRBV14,TRBJ1-1,-,-,TGTGCCAGCAGCCATGACACCTGGGACTTCTTTTGGAGCTCCCCCTTT,CASSHDTWDFFWSSPF
TRBV3-1/TRBV3-2,TRBJ1-2,-,-,TGTGCCAGCAGCCAAGATCTTGGGGGCACCCTTGGCTATGGCTACACCTTC,CASSQDLGGTLGYGYTF
TRBV4-1,TRBJ1-2,-,-,TGCGCCAGCAGCCAAGAACAGACTATGTGGTATGGCTACACCTTC,CASSQEQTMWYGYTF
TRBV5-1,TRBJ1-6,-,-,TGCGCCAGCATCGGGCCCCGTCGACAGACCTATAATTCACCCCTCCACTTT,CASIGPRRQTYNSPLHF
TRBV30,TRBJ2-7,-,TRBD1,TGTGCCTGGAGTGTAATCAGGGGGACGTACGAGCAGTACTTC,CAWSVIRGTYEQYF
TRBV3-1/TRBV3-2,TRBJ2-2,-,-,TGTGCCAGCAGCCCCGGGGTCTACACCGGGGAGCTGTTTTTT,CASSPGVYTGELFF
TRBV28,TRBJ2-1,-,TRBD1,TGTGCCAGCAGTCGCCGTACAGGGGAAAATGAGCAGTTCTTC,CASSRRTGENEQFF
TRBV13,TRBJ2-3,-,TRBD2,TGTGCCAGCAGCCTCCCTAAGGGACTAGCGATGCCGGATACGCAGTATTTT,CASSLPKGLAMPDTQYF
TRBV18,TRBJ1-2,-,TRBD1,TGTGCCAGCTCACCATCAGGGACAGAAGGCTACACCTTC,CASSPSGTEGYTF
TRBV12-5,TRBJ1-1,-,TRBD1,TGTGCTAGTGGTTTGTCACAGGGGACCGCGAACACTGAAGCTTTCTTT,CASGLSQGTANTEAFF
TRBV2,TRBJ2-6,-,TRBD1,TGTGCCAGCAGTCCCTGGCAGGGGGCAGACTACTCTGGGGCCAACGTCCTGACTTTC,CASSPWQGADYSGANVLTF
TRBV10-3,TRBJ2-2,-,-,TGTGCCATCAGCGATTACACAGCTACCGGGGAGCTGTTTTTT,CAISDYTATGELFF
TRBV7-2,TRBJ2-1,once,-,TGTGCCAGCAGCTTCACTAGCTTCTATGAGCAGTTCTTC,CASSFTSFYEQFF
TRBV5-1,TRBJ2-1,-,-,TGCGCCAGCAGCTTGGGACAGGAGTACAATGAGCAGTTCTTC,CASSLGQEYNEQFF